Each of the 10 T cell receptor beta chains below was sequenced from the same sample in a study of T-cell memory formation after mild COVID-19. Each CDR3 protein gets one entry after TCRdb re-called the 5' RACE reads with MiXCR. This repertoire shows 200,000 to 300,000 distinct CDR3 sequences, around 17% found once; its top ten account for around a fifth. Sequencing was carried out using PBMCs or a T cell subset sorted from them (not recorded which). Receptors were obtained from a man between 18 and 29 years old who had mild COVID-19 (a few samples of this study predate the infection). Cell type and time point are not known.

This clonotype was counted a few times. This could be a read error, since a much larger clone is one nucleotide away. The rearrangement uses TRBV7-9 and TRBJ2-1; 10 bases align to TRBD2. J lost 5 bases, V lost 2 bases, and 3 bases had no gene match. The CDR3 length is 15 residues. CDR1 is SEHNR and CDR2 is FQNEAQ in the germline V gene (reference sequence). The CDR3 nucleotides read TGTGCCAGCAGCTTAAGCGGGGGGGCCGACAATGAGCAGTTCTTC. Its translation is CASSLSGGADNEQFF.

This clonotype was seen repeatedly, ten times or more. This rearrangement joins TRBV4-3 to TRBJ2-7; tentative D call: TRBD1 (5 bases). Germline CDR1 LGHNA, CDR2 YSLEER. Trimming removed 0 bases from V and 2 bases from J, with 14 bases in between. The CDR3 contains 16 residues. CDR3 nucleotide sequence: TGCGCCAGCAGCCAAGAGGTACCAGGGCCGGCCTACGAGCAGTACTTC. Translated, it gives CASSQEVPGPAYEQYF.

This clonotype was counted only a few times. The chain recombines TRBV5-1 with TRBJ2-6; D is unclear. V was trimmed by 4 bases and J by 0 bases, leaving 11 bases between them. The length of the CDR3 is 16 residues. CDR1 and CDR2 from the germline V gene are SGHRS and YFSETQ. For the CDR3, the DNA is TGCGCCAGCAGCCCAAGTAGGAGCTCTGGGGCCAACGTCCTGACTTTC. Translated, it gives CASSPSRSSGANVLTF.

This clonotype was seen a few times. The chain is built from TRBV12-3 or TRBV12-4 and TRBJ1-6; D is undetermined. The CDR3 is 13 residues long. V lost 2 bases and J 7 bases, leaving 6 bases between the germline ends. The DNA for the CDR3 is TGTGCCAGCAGTTTACGGTGGAATTCACCCCTCCACTTT. Translated: CASSLRWNSPLHF.

There are a few counts of this clonotype. The CDR3 reads CSARENRATNSGNTIYF. In DNA, the CDR3 is TGCAGTGCTAGAGAAAACAGGGCCACAAACTCTGGAAACACCATATATTTT. The gene calls are TRBV20-1 and TRBJ1-3, with D perhaps TRBD1 (6 bases). Germline V gene lookup returns CDR1 DFQATT and CDR2 SNEGSKA (reference sequence). Trimming shortened V by 0 bases and J by 0 bases, and 15 bases separated the two germline ends. The CDR3 loop spans 17 amino acids.

This clonotype was detected ten times or more. This chain joins TRBV6-2 or TRBV6-3 and TRBJ2-3, with no clear D. The CDR3 spans 12 residues. Trimming removed 6 bases at V and 6 bases at J, with 10 bases between. CDR1 MNHEY and CDR2 SVGEGT come from the germline V gene. The CDR3 sequence: CASSPTLDTQYF. The CDR3 DNA sequence: TGTGCCAGCAGCCCCACCTTGGATACGCAGTATTTT.

This clonotype was counted a few times. The gene calls are TRBV7-3 and TRBJ2-1, with 8 bases that match TRBD2. CDR3 length: 15 amino acids. Germline V gene sequence: CDR1 SGHTA, CDR2 FQGTGA. V dropped 6 bases and J dropped 6; count of bases not matched to a gene: 10. CDR3 nucleotide sequence: TGTGCCAGCAGGCAATCCGGGACTAGGCCCAATGAGCAGTTCTTC. Translating it yields CASRQSGTRPNEQFF.

This clonotype turned up a few times. This chain uses TRBV28 with TRBJ2-7, with D possibly matching TRBD1 (6 bases). There are 12 residues in the CDR3. V lost 4 bases to trimming and J lost 7 bases, with 11 bases between them. The germline gives CDR1 MDHEN, CDR2 SYDVKM. CDR3 loop: CASSSTGREQYV. In DNA form, the CDR3 reads TGTGCCAGCAGTTCAACAGGGCGGGAGCAGTACGTC.

The J gene is TRBJ2-7, the V gene TRBV4-1; D gene ambiguous. This CDR3 has 14 residues. V lost 1 base and J lost 7, with 14 bases in between. Per germline, CDR1 MGHRA and CDR2 YSYEKL. Here the CDR3 DNA reads TGCGCCAGCAGCCAAGGACCTGTGTTGGGGGAGCAGTACGTC. Translation: CASSQGPVLGEQYV.

At least ten counts were recorded for this clonotype. The J gene is TRBJ2-2, the V gene TRBV3-1; D call uncertain. Looked up from germline, CDR1 is LGHDT and CDR2 is YNNKEL (reference sequence). The CDR3 runs to 12 residues. The V and J ends lost 2 bases and 3 bases respectively, with 1 base between them. CDR3 residues: CASSQHTGELFF. The CDR3 region has the DNA TGTGCCAGCAGCCAACACACCGGGGAGCTGTTTTTT.